The clone carrying this TCR beta chain was seen only a few times. The target antigen is unknown. The record originates from a study of T cell repertoires in cytomegalovirus infection. About the study: CMV epitopes, recently identified HLA-C-restricted and well-studied HLA-B-restricted, were used. It was the public TCR beta signatures that indicated both CMV infection and matching HLA type.

Germline V lookup: CDR1 SGHRS, CDR2 YFSETQ. V gave up 7 bases and J gave up 7 bases; unmatched junction bases: 6. There are 14 residues in the CDR3. MiXCR, run by TCRdb on the reads, gives a single entry per CDR3 protein. The sample has roughly 990,000 distinct CDR3 sequences; around 30% are singletons. The source is a human donor in good health (CMV status not recorded). Some clones in this sample may be carry-over from other donors' samples. The chain uses TRBV5-1 and TRBJ1-6; TRBD1 matches 9 bases. This specimen consisted of cultured CD8+ T cells from PBMCs, obtained from culture after CMV antigen stimulation. CDR3 region: CASGEGQGNSPLHF. The CDR3 DNA reads TGCGCCAGCGGCGAGGGACAGGGAAATTCACCCCTCCACTTT.